The entry that follows covers one T cell receptor (beta chain) sequence. Germline CDR1 reads WSHSY; CDR2 reads SAAADI. This CDR3 contains 17 residues. V was trimmed by 4 bases and J by 1 base, leaving 20 bases between them. The data derive from a study of blood T cell repertoires in COVID-19. The assay was immunoSEQ multiplex PCR, and TCRdb's table has in-frame clones only and misses some. The sample has roughly 78,000 clones, more than 85% seen once. The sequence derives from a man aged 55-75 years with acute or convalescent COVID-19. Sequencing used peripheral blood. This chain uses TRBV10-2 with TRBJ2-7, with D possibly matching TRBD2 (7 bases). The CDR3 DNA sequence: TGCGCCAGCAGTGGAGGGGGGGCGGGACTCAATTCCTACGAGCAGTACTTC. Translating it yields CASSGGGAGLNSYEQYF.